A single sample gave rise to the 18 T cell receptor beta chains below, sequenced in a study of a mutant IDH1 vaccine in newly diagnosed glioma. Libraries were prepared by immunoSEQ multiplex PCR; TCRdb keeps only in-frame clonotypes and omits some of them. This sample has 70,000 to 95,000 clones, with around 79% found just once. As for time point: baseline, week 1 (first vaccination visit). Treatment denoted: pre-vaccination baseline after standard-of-care therapy. Here the sequenced sample was PBMCs, taken from a glioma patient treated with radiotherapy, temozolomide or both. All receptors come from a middle-aged man with glioma. Some clones in this sample may be carry-over from other donors' samples.

This clone was counted only a few times. The genes are TRBV2 and TRBJ1-1, with D unresolved. Germline CDR1 SNHLY, CDR2 FYNNEI. Trimming cost V 10 bases and J 5 bases, with 11 bases left between them. The CDR3 length is 11 residues. In DNA, the CDR3 is TGTGCCACCAAAGGTCGTACTGAAGCTTTCTTT. This codes for CATKGRTEAFF.

The chain carries TRBV2 and TRBJ2-7; 12 bases fit TRBD2. The CDR3 has 15 amino acids. Trimming cost V 5 bases and J 0 bases; bases outside gene matches: 2. Germline V gene sequence: CDR1 SNHLY, CDR2 FYNNEI. CDR3 DNA: TGTGCCAGCAGTCCGACTAGCGGGGGCTCCTACGAGCAGTACTTC. The encoded protein is CASSPTSGGSYEQYF.

As DNA, the CDR3 is TGCGCCAGCAGTCAATCCAGGATCCACTATGGCTACACCTTC. Translating gives CASSQSRIHYGYTF. This chain connects TRBV23-1 to TRBJ1-2; no definite D call. TRBV23-1 is given ORF status, its function remaining uncertain. CDR3 length: 14 residues. Trimming took 0 bases from V and 3 from J, leaving 8 bases between them.

The rearrangement uses TRBV10-3 and TRBJ1-4, with D possibly being TRBD1 (5 bases). Trimming cost V 3 bases and J 3 bases, with 8 bases left between them. Germline V gene sequence: CDR1 ENHRY, CDR2 SYGVKD. The CDR3 consists of 14 residues. DNA of the CDR3: TGTGCCATCAGTGAAGGGACTTCTAATGAAAAACTGTTTTTT. Residues: CAISEGTSNEKLFF.

J is TRBJ1-4 and V is TRBV15; D unclear. The CDR3 length is 17 residues. Trimming cost V 3 bases and J 0 bases, with 14 bases left between them. Germline V gene sequence: CDR1 LNHNV, CDR2 YYDKDF (reference sequence). DNA of the CDR3: TGTGCCACCAGCAGCCCCCTTGGTGGTGCAACTAATGAAAAACTGTTTTTT. It yields the protein CATSSPLGGATNEKLFF.

This chain links TRBV4-2 with TRBJ2-7, with TRBD1 identical over 11 bases. From germline, CDR1 is LGHNA and CDR2 YNFKEQ. J lost 6 bases, V lost 0 bases, and 7 bases had no gene match. The CDR3 has 16 amino acids. The CDR3 nucleotides read TGTGCCAGCAGCCAAGACCAAGGACAGGGGGCGGCCGAGCAGTACTTC. It codes for CASSQDQGQGAAEQYF.

The chain joins TRBV29-1 to TRBJ2-2, with D maybe TRBD2 (6 bases). The CDR3 is 14 amino acids. CDR1 is SQVTM and CDR2 is ANQGSEA in the germline V gene. Trimming removed 4 bases at V and 3 bases at J, with 12 bases between. In nucleotides, the CDR3 is TGCAGCGTTGTTATTAGCGGTTACACCGGGGAGCTGTTTTTT. Translated: CSVVISGYTGELFF.

The chain has TRBV9 and TRBJ2-5, with TRBD2 identical over 14 bases. CDR1 and CDR2 (germline): SGDLS, YYNGEE. The CDR3 loop spans 18 amino acids. Trimming at V came to 0 bases and at J to 2 bases, leaving 6 bases not matched to a gene. The chain's CDR3 is CASSVGGTSGRPQETQYF. CDR3 bases: TGTGCCAGCAGCGTAGGAGGGACTAGCGGGAGACCTCAAGAGACCCAGTACTTC.

V gene TRBV7-9 combines with J gene TRBJ2-7, with TRBD2 matching over 13 bases. V lost 2 bases, J lost 4 bases, and 2 bases stayed unmatched. The CDR3 is 15 amino acids. The germline V gene encodes CDR1 SEHNR and CDR2 FQNEAQ (reference sequence). CDR3 coding DNA: TGTGCCAGCAGCTTAACTAGCGGGGGGGAGTACGAGCAGTACTTC. Residues: CASSLTSGGEYEQYF. Full variable domain (outside the CDR3, taken from reference TRBV7-9 and TRBJ2-7): DTGVSQNPRHKITKRGQNVTFRCDPISEHNRLYWYRQTLGQGPEFLTYFQNEAQLEKSRLLSDRFSAERPKGSFSTLEIQRTEQGDSAMYLCASSLTSGGEYEQYFGPGTRLTVT.

V and J are TRBV7-9 and TRBJ2-5; the D gene is possibly TRBD1 (6 bases). The germline V gene encodes CDR1 SEHNR and CDR2 FQNEAQ (reference sequence). There are 14 residues in the CDR3. V was pared by 5 bases and J by 1 base, with 11 bases between. CDR3 sequence reads: CASSPGQLQETQYF. The CDR3 DNA sequence: TGTGCCAGCAGCCCCGGACAGCTCCAAGAGACCCAGTACTTC.

This rearrangement joins TRBV11-2 to TRBJ1-2; 8 bases align to TRBD1. Trimming removed 5 bases from V and 4 bases from J; junction bases left unmatched: 6. The germline CDR1 and CDR2 sequences are SGHAT and FQNNGV. The CDR3 spans 14 residues. The CDR3 DNA follows: TGTGCCAGCAGCCCAGGGGGCAGCGGCTATGGCTACACCTTC. It translates to CASSPGGSGYGYTF.

The V and J genes are TRBV6-5 and TRBJ2-3; 8 bases match TRBD2. This CDR3 has 15 residues. CDR1 and CDR2 from the germline V gene are MNHEY and SVGAGI. J gave up 2 bases and V 6 bases, and 7 bases lay outside the gene matches. The CDR3 region has the DNA TGTGCCAGCAGATTCGAGCGGGGGCACACAGATACGCAGTATTTT. Amino acid sequence: CASRFERGHTDTQYF.

V is TRBV2 and J is TRBJ2-7; maybe TRBD1 (6 bases). Per the germline V gene, CDR1 is SNHLY and CDR2 is FYNNEI. The V and J ends lost 8 bases and 8 bases respectively, with 13 bases between them. CDR3 length equals 11 residues. DNA for the CDR3: TGTGCCAGCTCCACCAGGGGAAAGCAGTACTTC. Translation: CASSTRGKQYF.

The V and J genes are TRBV5-1 and TRBJ1-1; no firm D call. Deletions cut 3 bases from V and 0 bases from J, with 9 bases between. Germline V CDR1 and CDR2: SGHRS, YFSETQ. The CDR3 covers 14 residues. The CDR3 coding sequence is TGCGCCAGCAGCTCCACATTAATGAACACTGAAGCTTTCTTT. The encoded protein is CASSSTLMNTEAFF. Filled out from reference TRBV5-1 and TRBJ1-1, the complete variable domain reads KAGVTQTPRYLIKTRGQQVTLSCSPISGHRSVSWYQQTPGQGLQFLFEYFSETQRNKGNFPGRFSGRQFSNSRSEMNVSTLELGDSALYLCASSSTLMNTEAFFGQGTRLTVV.

The chain employs TRBV30 and TRBJ1-1; no firm D call. The germline CDR1 and CDR2 sequences are GTSNPN and SVGIG (reference sequence). Trimming pared 2 bases from V and 4 bases from J, leaving 5 bases between. The CDR3 contains 11 residues. In nucleotides, the CDR3 is TGTGCCTGGAGTTTCGGCACTGAAGCTTTCTTT. This translates into CAWSFGTEAFF.

The V call is TRBV6-5, the J call TRBJ1-6; D perhaps matches TRBD1 (5 bases). This CDR3 region has 14 residues. Germline CDR1 reads MNHEY; CDR2 reads SVGAGI. Trimming took off 4 bases at V and 5 bases at J, with 9 bases between the two ends. The CDR3 coding sequence is TGTGCCAGCAGTTTGGACATGGATAATTCACCCCTCCACTTT. It is translated as CASSLDMDNSPLHF.

This clone has just one count. The rearrangement uses TRBV30 and TRBJ2-5; TRBD2 is a possible D gene (6 bases). The CDR3 spans 13 residues. The germline CDR1 and CDR2 sequences are GTSNPN and SVGIG (reference sequence). The V end was cut by 3 bases, the J end by 5 bases, with 13 bases between. CDR3 in DNA: TGTGCCTGGAGCCAGGGAGGTCGTGAGACCCAGTACTTC. It codes for CAWSQGGRETQYF.

This chain joins TRBV30 and TRBJ1-2, with D uncertain. This CDR3 has 11 amino acids. CDR1 is GTSNPN and CDR2 is SVGIG in the germline V gene (reference sequence). Trimming removed 2 bases from V and 9 bases from J, with 10 bases in between. The CDR3 is CAWSRGTSYTF. CDR3 DNA sequence: TGTGCCTGGAGTCGCGGAACAAGCTACACCTTC.